These T cell receptor beta chains were read from a single sample in a study of OX40 agonist ivuxolimab in advanced cancers. The assay was immunoSEQ multiplex PCR, and TCRdb's table has in-frame clones only and misses some. The sample contains about 35,000 clones, around 92% of which appear only once. Sequencing was performed on CD4+ or CD8+ T cells sorted from blood, taken in a trial of the OX40 agonist ivuxolimab. The receptor set was obtained from an adult with an advanced solid tumor such as melanoma, head and neck, liver or kidney cancer. Each CDR3 is given with its conserved first and last residue. The D gene is left open where the match is weak. Not every row has a clone size; where given, it reads once, few, many or a size class.

17 | TRBJ1-6 | TRBV28 | TRBD1 | few | TGTGCCAGCAGTTTATTCGGACAGGGAGATTATAATTCACCCCTCCACTTT | CASSLFGQGDYNSPLHF
10 | TRBJ1-2 | TRBV20-1 | TRBD1 | - | TGCAGTGCTAGGGACAGGGAAGCCACCTTC | CSARDREATF
14 | TRBJ2-3 | TRBV27 | - | - | TGTGCCAGCAGTTGGCAACCCGGCACAGATACGCAGTATTTT | CASSWQPGTDTQYF
13 | TRBJ2-7 | TRBV27 | - | - | TGTGCCAGCAGTCCGACCTCTGAGGACGAGCAGTACTTC | CASSPTSEDEQYF
17 | TRBJ2-3 | TRBV7-9 | TRBD2 | - | TGTGCCAGCAGCTTTGGGGCGGGAGGATACGGGACAGATACGCAGTATTTT | CASSFGAGGYGTDTQYF
15 | TRBJ2-7 | TRBV13 | TRBD1 | - | TGTGCCAGCAGCTCTTCCGGGACAGCGACCTACGAGCAGTACTTC | CASSSSGTATYEQYF
16 | TRBJ2-1 | TRBV4-3 | TRBD2 | - | TGCGCCAGCAGTATCACTAGGACTAGCGGGCACAATGAGCAGTTCTTC | CASSITRTSGHNEQFF
13 | TRBJ1-1 | TRBV29-1 | TRBD1 | - | TGCAGCGCTTTGACAGGGCTAAACACTGAAGCTTTCTTT | CSALTGLNTEAFF
13 | TRBJ2-7 | TRBV7-2 | TRBD1 | - | TGTGCCAGCAGCCCGGGACAGATCTACGAGCAGTACTTC | CASSPGQIYEQYF
14 | TRBJ2-7 | TRBV7-2 | TRBD1 | - | TGTGCCAGCAGCTCGTGGACAGGGGTCGACGAGCAGTACTTC | CASSSWTGVDEQYF
13 | TRBJ1-5 | TRBV28 | - | - | TGTGCCAGCAGTTTACTGTCGGGCGGGCCCCAGCATTTT | CASSLLSGGPQHF
13 | TRBJ1-1 | TRBV5-8 | - | - | TGTGCCAGCAGCTGGGGGCAGTCGGGAGAAGCTTTCTTT | CASSWGQSGEAFF
13 | TRBJ2-1 | TRBV5-6 | - | - | TGTGCCAGCAGCTTCTTGGAATACAATGAGCAGTTCTTC | CASSFLEYNEQFF
12 | TRBJ2-1 | TRBV7-3 | TRBD1 | - | TGTGCCAGCAGCGGACAGGGGGAAAACTTGTTCTTC | CASSGQGENLFF
18 | TRBJ2-1 | TRBV28 | - | - | TGTGCCAGCAGTTTAGGGTGGGATCGGAGCGGGCATTACAATGAGCAGTTCTTC | CASSLGWDRSGHYNEQFF
13 | TRBJ2-7 | TRBV19 | - | once | TGTGCCAGTAGCGCGGGCCTTCCGTACGAGCAGTACTTC | CASSAGLPYEQYF
15 | TRBJ2-2 | TRBV9 | - | - | TGTGCCAGCAGCCCCCAGTCGTCTGTCACCGGGGAGCTGTTTTTT | CASSPQSSVTGELFF
16 | TRBJ2-7 | TRBV18 | - | - | TGTGCCAGCTCACCACCGTTACGGGAGCGCCCCTACGAGCAGTACTTC | CASSPPLRERPYEQYF
11 | TRBJ2-1 | TRBV29-1 | - | - | TGCAGCGTTGTCAGGGACGCTGAGCAGTTCTTC | CSVVRDAEQFF
16 | TRBJ2-7 | TRBV18 | - | once | TGTGCCAGCTCACTCCCTCCGGCCTACGGGGGATACGAGCAGTACTTC | CASSLPPAYGGYEQYF
13 | TRBJ2-7 | TRBV5-1 | - | - | TGCGCCAGCAGCGGCCCACCCGCCTACGAGCAGTACTTC | CASSGPPAYEQYF
15 | TRBJ2-7 | TRBV5-6 | TRBD1 | - | TGTGCCAGCAGCTTAAGCCGACAGGGTGTAAGCGAGCAGTACTTC | CASSLSRQGVSEQYF
15 | TRBJ2-5 | TRBV28 | - | - | TGTGCCAGCAGTTTCGGGGAACAGCAACAAGAGACCCAGTACTTC | CASSFGEQQQETQYF
16 | TRBJ2-7 | TRBV6-1 | - | once | TGTGCCAGCAGTGAGTTCTACAAGACTAGTGGCTACGAGCAGTACTTC | CASSEFYKTSGYEQYF